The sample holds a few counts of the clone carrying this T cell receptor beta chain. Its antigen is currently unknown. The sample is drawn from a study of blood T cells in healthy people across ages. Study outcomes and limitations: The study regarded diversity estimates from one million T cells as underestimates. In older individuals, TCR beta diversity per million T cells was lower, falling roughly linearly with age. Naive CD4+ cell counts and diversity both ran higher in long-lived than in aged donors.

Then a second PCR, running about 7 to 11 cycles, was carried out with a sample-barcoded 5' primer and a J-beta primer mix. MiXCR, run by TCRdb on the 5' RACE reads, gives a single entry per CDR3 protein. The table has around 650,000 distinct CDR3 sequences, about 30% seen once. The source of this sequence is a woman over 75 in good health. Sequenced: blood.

CDR3 region: CASSKAGGGRQPQHF. CDR3 nucleotide sequence: TGTGCCAGTAGTAAGGCGGGGGGCGGAAGACAGCCCCAGCATTTT. The chain links TRBV19 to TRBJ1-5, with D maybe TRBD1 (6 bases). The length of the CDR3 is 15 residues. Germline CDR1 is LNHDA and CDR2 is SQIVND (reference sequence). The ends were cut back, 4 bases at V and 7 bases at J, with 17 bases in the middle.